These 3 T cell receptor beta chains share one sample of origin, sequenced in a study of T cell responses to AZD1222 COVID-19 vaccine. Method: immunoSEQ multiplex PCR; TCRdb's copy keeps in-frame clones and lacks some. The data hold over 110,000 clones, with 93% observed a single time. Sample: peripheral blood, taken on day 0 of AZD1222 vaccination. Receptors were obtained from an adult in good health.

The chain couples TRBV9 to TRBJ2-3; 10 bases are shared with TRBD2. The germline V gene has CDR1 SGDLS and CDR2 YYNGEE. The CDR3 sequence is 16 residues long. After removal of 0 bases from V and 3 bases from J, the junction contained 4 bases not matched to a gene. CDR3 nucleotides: TGTGCCAGCAGCGTAGCAGCGGGAGGGGTAACAGATACGCAGTATTTT. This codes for CASSVAAGGVTDTQYF. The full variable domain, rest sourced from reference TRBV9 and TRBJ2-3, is DSGVTQTPKHLITATGQRVTLRCSPRSGDLSVYWYQQSLDQGLQFLIQYYNGEERAKGNILERFSAQQFPDLHSELNLSSLELGDSALYFCASSVAAGGVTDTQYFGPGTRLTVL.

For the CDR3, the DNA is TGTGCCAGTAGTGGACGGGGGATGGCCCATTCACCCCTCCACTTT. Its protein product is CASSGRGMAHSPLHF. The V gene is TRBV19, the J gene TRBJ1-6; D possibly corresponds to TRBD1 (5 bases). From germline, CDR1 is LNHDA and CDR2 SQIVND (reference sequence). Deletions cut 5 bases from V and 8 bases from J, with 16 bases between. This CDR3 spans 15 amino acids.

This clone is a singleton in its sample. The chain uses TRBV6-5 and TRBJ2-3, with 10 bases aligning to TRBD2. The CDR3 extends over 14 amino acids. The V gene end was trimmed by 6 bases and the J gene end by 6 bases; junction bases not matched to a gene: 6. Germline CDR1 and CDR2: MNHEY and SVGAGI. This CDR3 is CASRKLAGTDTQYF. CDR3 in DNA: TGTGCCAGCAGGAAACTAGCGGGGACTGATACGCAGTATTTT.